This T cell receptor beta chain appears in the sequencing data of a study of blood T cell repertoires in COVID-19. Turning to the study itself: The analysed material was cDNA or gDNA that came from T cells, B-cell-depleted T cells, or PBMCs.

Per the authors' pipeline: Amplification from reference gene primers served as the basis for estimated nucleated cell counts. Produced via immunoSEQ multiplex PCR; TCRdb's table is partial and in-frame only. That table supplies the V and J calls and clone size; D and trimming were determined from the DNA. The profile shows fewer than 200,000 clones, 78% of them singletons. The CDR3 covers 16 residues. V lost 2 bases to trimming and J lost 0 bases, with 11 bases between them. From germline, CDR1 is MDHEN and CDR2 SYDVKM. The table lists this clone with many counts. All enrollees were about 18 to 89 years old and from about 24 US areas.

The sequence came from a woman aged 45 to 65 who had recovered from COVID-19. Sequenced input: PBMCs or T cells enriched from blood (not recorded which). The chain combines TRBV28 with TRBJ1-5; D uncertain. Written as DNA, the CDR3 is TGTGCCAGCAGTTTAATCCGGCGGTATAGCAATCAGCCCCAGCATTTT. It yields the protein CASSLIRRYSNQPQHF.